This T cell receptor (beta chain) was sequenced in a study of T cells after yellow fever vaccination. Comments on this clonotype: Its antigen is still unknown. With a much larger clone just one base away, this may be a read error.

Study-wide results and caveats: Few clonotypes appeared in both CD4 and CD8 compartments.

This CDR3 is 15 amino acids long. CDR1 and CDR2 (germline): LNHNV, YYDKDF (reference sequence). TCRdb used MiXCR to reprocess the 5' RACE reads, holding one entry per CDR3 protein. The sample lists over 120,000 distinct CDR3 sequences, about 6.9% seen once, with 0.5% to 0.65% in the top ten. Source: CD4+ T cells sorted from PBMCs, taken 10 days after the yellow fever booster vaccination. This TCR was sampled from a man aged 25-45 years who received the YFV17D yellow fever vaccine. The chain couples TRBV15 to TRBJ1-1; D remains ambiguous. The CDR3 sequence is CATSRGGVMNSEAFF. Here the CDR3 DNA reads TGTGCCACCAGCAGGGGTGGGGTTATGAACTCTGAAGCTTTCTTT.